The clone carrying this T cell receptor beta chain has only one observation. This entry is derived from a study of blood T cell repertoires in COVID-19. In the study's own analysis: Cell counts per sample came from amplifying reference gene primers. The table came from immunoSEQ multiplex PCR; TCRdb's copy has only in-frame clones and leaves some out. From that table come the V and J calls and clone size; the DNA was used to work out D and trimming. The sample has some 31,000 clones, 65% to 85% seen once. V lost 1 base to trimming and J lost 1 base, with 10 bases between them. The CDR3 has 15 amino acids. CDR1 and CDR2 from the germline V gene are KGHSH and LQKENI.

The source of this sequence is a man between 65 and 80 years old with COVID-19, enrolled during active disease. The chain has TRBV18 and TRBJ1-1, with a weak D call TRBD1 (5 bases). The sequenced sample consisted of peripheral blood. The CDR3 nucleotides are TGTGCCAGCTCACCACGGCGACAGCAGAACACTGAAGCTTTCTTT. Translated: CASSPRRQQNTEAFF.